This T cell receptor (beta chain) was recovered during a study of cytomegalovirus exposure and HLA in healthy donors. Study at large: An early release of data contained approximately 80 million unique TCRs, which came from HLA-typed donors.

J was trimmed by 7 bases and V by 6 bases; bases with no gene match: 4. Germline assignment: CDR1 SGHRS and CDR2 YFSETQ. The CDR3 covers 12 residues. Vbeta (60) and Jbeta (13) primers were used in the PCR. The assay was immunoSEQ multiplex PCR, and TCRdb's table has in-frame clones only and misses some. The table lists roughly 150,000 clones, over 60% of them singletons. The sequence derives from a woman between 25 and 40 years old in good health and CMV-seropositive. Material: PBMCs. The chain is built from TRBV5-1 and TRBJ2-7; TRBD2 matches at 10 bases. The CDR3 protein is CASKLTSGEQYF. The CDR3 DNA reads as TGCGCCAGCAAGCTGACTAGCGGGGAGCAGTACTTC.